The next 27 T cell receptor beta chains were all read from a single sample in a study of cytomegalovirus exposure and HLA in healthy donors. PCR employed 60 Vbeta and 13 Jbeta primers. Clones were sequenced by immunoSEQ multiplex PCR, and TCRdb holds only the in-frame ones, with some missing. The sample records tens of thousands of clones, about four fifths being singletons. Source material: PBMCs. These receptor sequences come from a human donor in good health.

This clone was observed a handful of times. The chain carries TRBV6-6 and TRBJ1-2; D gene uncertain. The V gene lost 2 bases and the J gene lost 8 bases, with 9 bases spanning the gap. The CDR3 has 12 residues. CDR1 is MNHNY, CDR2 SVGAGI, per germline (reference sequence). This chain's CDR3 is CASSYESLGYTF. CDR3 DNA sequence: TGTGCCAGCAGTTACGAGTCCTTGGGCTACACCTTC.

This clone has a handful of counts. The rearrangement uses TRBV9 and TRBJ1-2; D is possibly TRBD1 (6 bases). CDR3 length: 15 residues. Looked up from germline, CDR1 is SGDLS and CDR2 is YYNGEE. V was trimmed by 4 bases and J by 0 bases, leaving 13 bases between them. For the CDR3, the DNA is TGTGCCAGCAGCTCAACAGGGAGACCTAACTATGGCTACACCTTC. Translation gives CASSSTGRPNYGYTF.

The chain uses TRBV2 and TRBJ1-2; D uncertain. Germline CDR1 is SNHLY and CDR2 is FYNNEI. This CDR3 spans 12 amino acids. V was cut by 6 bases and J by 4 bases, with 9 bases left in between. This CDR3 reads CASRGDTYGYTF. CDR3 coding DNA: TGTGCCAGCAGAGGTGACACCTATGGCTACACCTTC.

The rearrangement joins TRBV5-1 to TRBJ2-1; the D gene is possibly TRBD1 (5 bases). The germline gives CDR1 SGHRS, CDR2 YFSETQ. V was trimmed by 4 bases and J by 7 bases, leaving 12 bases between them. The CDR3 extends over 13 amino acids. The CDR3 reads CASSAVDSNEQFF. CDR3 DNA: TGCGCCAGCAGCGCCGTAGACAGTAATGAGCAGTTCTTC.

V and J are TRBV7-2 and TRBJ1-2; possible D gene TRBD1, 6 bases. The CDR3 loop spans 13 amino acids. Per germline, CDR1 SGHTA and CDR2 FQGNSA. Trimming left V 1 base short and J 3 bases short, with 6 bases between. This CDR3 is CASSLGTDYGYTF. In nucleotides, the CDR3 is TGTGCCAGCAGCTTAGGGACAGACTATGGCTACACCTTC. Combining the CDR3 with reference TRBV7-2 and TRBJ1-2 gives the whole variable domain GAGVSQSPSNKVTEKGKDVELRCDPISGHTALYWYRQSLGQGLEFLIYFQGNSAPDKSGLPSDRFSAERTGGSVSTLTIQRTQQEDSAVYLCASSLGTDYGYTFGSGTRLTVV.

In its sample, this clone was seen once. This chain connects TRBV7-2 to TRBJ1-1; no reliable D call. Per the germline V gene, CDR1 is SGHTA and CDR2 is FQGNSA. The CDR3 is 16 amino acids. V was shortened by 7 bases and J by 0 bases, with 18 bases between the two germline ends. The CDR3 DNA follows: TGTGCCAGCACCCACCCCCAGGTAGAGTTGAACACTGAAGCTTTCTTT. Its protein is CASTHPQVELNTEAFF.

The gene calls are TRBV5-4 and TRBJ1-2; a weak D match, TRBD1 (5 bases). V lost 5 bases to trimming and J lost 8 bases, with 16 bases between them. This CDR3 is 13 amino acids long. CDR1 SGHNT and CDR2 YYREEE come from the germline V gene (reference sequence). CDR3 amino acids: CASSKEGLGGYTF. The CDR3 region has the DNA TGTGCCAGCAGTAAGGAGGGGCTCGGCGGCTACACCTTC. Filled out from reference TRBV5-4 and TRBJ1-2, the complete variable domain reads ETGVTQSPTHLIKTRGQQVTLRCSSQSGHNTVSWYQQALGQGPQFIFQYYREEENGRGNFPPRFSGLQFPNYSSELNVNALELDDSALYLCASSKEGLGGYTFGSGTRLTVV.

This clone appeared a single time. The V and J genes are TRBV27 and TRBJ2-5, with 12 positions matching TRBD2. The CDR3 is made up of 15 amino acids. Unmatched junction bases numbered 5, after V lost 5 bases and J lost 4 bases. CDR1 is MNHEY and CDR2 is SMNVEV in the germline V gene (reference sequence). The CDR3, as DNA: TGTGCCAGCAGTCCTAGCGGGGGGGCCGGAGAGACCCAGTACTTC. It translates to CASSPSGGAGETQYF.

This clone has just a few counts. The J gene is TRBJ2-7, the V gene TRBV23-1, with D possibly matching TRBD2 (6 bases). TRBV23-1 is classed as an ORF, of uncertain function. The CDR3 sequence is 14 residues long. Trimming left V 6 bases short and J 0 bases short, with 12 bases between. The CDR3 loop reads CASSRAGTSYEQYF. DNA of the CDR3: TGCGCCAGCAGCCGGGCGGGGACCTCCTACGAGCAGTACTTC.

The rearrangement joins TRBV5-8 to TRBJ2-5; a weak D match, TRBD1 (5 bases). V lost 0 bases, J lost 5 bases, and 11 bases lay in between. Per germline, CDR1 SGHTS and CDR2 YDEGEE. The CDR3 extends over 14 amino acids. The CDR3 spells CASSLGRRAETQYF. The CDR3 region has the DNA TGTGCCAGCAGCTTGGGTCGCAGGGCTGAGACCCAGTACTTC.

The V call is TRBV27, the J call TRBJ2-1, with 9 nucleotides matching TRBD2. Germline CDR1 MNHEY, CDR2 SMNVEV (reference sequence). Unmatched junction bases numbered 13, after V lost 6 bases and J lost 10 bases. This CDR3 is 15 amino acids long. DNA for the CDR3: TGTGCCAGCAGAAATCGACGACTAGCGGCAGGAGAGCAGTTCTTC. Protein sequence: CASRNRRLAAGEQFF.

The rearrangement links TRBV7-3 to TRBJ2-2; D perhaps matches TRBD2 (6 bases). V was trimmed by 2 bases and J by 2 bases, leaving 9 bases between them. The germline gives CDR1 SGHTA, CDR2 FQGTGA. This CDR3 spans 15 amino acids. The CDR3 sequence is CASSLSDYNTGELFF. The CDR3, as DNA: TGTGCCAGCAGCTTATCGGACTACAACACCGGGGAGCTGTTTTTT.

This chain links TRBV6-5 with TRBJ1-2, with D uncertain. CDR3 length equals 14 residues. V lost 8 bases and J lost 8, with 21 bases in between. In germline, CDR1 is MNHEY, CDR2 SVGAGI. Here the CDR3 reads CASARPPGVRGYTF. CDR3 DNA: TGTGCCAGCGCAAGACCCCCCGGGGTGCGGGGCTACACCTTC.

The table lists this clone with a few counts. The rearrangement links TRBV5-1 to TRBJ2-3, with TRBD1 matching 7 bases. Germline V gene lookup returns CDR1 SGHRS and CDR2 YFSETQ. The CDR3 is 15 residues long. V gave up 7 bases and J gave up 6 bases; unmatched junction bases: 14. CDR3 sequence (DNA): TGCGCCAGCGGCCTACGAGGGGGCGCAGGGGATACGCAGTATTTT. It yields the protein CASGLRGGAGDTQYF.

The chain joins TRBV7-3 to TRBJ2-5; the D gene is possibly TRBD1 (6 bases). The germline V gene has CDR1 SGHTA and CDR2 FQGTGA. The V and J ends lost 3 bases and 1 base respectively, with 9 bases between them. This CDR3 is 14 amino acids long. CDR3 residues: CASSLTGPQETQYF. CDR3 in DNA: TGTGCCAGCAGCTTGACAGGACCCCAAGAGACCCAGTACTTC.

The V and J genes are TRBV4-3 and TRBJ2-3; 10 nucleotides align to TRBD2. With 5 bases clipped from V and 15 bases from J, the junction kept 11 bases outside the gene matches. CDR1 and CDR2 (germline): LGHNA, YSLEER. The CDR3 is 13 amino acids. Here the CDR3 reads CASSDSGTSVFYF. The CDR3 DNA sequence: TGCGCCAGCAGCGACTCCGGGACTAGCGTATTTTATTTT.

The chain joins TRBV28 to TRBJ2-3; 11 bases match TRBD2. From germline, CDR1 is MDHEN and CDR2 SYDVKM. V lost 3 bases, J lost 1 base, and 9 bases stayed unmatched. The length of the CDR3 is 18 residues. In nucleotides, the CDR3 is TGTGCCAGCAGTTTCGGTCTAGCGGGAGGCGGGGGCACAGATACGCAGTATTTT. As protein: CASSFGLAGGGGTDTQYF.

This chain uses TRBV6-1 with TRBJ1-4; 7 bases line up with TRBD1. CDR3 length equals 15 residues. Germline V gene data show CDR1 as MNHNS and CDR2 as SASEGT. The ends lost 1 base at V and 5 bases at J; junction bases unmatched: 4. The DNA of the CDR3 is TGTGCCAGCAGTGAAGAGGGGGGACAGAATGAAAAACTGTTTTTT. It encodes CASSEEGGQNEKLFF.

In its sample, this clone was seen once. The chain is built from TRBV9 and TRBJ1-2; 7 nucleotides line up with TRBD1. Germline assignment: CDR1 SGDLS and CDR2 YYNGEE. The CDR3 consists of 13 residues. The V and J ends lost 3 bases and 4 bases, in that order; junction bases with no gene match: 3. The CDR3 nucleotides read TGTGCCAGCAGCGAGGGACAGCTCTATGGCTACACCTTC. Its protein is CASSEGQLYGYTF.

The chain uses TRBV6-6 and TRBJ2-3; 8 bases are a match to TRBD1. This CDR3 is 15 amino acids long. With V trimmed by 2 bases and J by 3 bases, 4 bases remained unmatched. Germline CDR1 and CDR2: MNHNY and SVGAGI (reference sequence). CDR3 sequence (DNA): TGTGCCAGCAGTTACAACAGGGGGGAGACAGATACGCAGTATTTT. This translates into CASSYNRGETDTQYF.

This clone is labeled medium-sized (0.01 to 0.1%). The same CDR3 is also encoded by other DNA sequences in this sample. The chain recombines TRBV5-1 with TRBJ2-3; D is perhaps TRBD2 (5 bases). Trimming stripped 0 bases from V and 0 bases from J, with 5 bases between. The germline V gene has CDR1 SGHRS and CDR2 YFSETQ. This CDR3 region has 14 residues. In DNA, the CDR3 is TGCGCCAGCAGCTTGGGGACTAGCACAGATACGCAGTATTTT. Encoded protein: CASSLGTSTDTQYF. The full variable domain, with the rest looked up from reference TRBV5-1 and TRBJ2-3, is KAGVTQTPRYLIKTRGQQVTLSCSPISGHRSVSWYQQTPGQGLQFLFEYFSETQRNKGNFPGRFSGRQFSNSRSEMNVSTLELGDSALYLCASSLGTSTDTQYFGPGTRLTVL.

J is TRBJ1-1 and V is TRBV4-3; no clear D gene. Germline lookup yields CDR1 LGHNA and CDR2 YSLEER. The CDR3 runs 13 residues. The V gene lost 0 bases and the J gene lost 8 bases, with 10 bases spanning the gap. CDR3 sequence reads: CASSQDSGREAFF. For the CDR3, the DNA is TGCGCCAGCAGCCAAGATTCTGGCCGAGAAGCTTTCTTT.

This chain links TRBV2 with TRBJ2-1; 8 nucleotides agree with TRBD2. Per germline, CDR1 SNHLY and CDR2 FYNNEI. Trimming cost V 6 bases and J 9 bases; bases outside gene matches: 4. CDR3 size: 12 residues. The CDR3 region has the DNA TGTGCCAGCAGAGCGGGGGAGAGTGAGCAGTTCTTC. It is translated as CASRAGESEQFF.

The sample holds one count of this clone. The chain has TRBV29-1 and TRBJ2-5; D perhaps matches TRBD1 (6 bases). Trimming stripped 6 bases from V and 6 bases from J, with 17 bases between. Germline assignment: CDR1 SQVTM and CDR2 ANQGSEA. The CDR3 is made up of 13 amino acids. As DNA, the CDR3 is TGCAGCGTACCCTGGACAGTCTCGAAGACCCAGTACTTC. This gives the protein CSVPWTVSKTQYF.

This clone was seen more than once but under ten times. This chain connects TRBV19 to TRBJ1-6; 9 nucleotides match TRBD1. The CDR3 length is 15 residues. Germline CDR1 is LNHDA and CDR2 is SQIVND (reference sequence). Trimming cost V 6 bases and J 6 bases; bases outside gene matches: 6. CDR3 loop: CASSPGTGINSPLHF. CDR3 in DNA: TGTGCCAGTAGCCCCGGGACAGGGATTAATTCACCCCTCCACTTT.

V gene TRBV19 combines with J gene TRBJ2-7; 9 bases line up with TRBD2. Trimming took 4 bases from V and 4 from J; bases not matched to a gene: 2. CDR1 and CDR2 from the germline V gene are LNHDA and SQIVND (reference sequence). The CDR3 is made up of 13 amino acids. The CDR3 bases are TGTGCCAGTAGTAGCGGGGGGGCTTACGAGCAGTACTTC. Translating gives CASSSGGAYEQYF.

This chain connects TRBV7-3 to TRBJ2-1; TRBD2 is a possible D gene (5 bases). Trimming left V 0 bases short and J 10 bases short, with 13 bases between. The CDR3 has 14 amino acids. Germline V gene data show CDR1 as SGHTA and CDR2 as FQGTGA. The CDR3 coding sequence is TGTGCCAGCAGCTTAACCCCCGTGGGGAGCGAGCAGTTCTTC. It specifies CASSLTPVGSEQFF.